This TCR beta chain is from a study of blood T cell repertoires in COVID-19. Study-wide context: The samples span acute and convalescent COVID-19 from the United States, Italy and Spain.

Looked up from germline, CDR1 is SEHNR and CDR2 is FQNEAQ (reference sequence). The CDR3 extends over 16 amino acids. V was clipped by 3 bases and J by 3 bases; unmatched bases: 7. Original data processing: Amplification of reference gene primers was used by the study to estimate nucleated cell counts. TCRdb keeps only in-frame clones here, not all; method: immunoSEQ multiplex PCR. That table furnishes V, J and clone size, whereas the DNA furnished D and trimming. The table has fewer than 300,000 clones, more than 85% seen once; the top ten hold approximately 0.84%. This clone was detected only a few times.

This rearrangement joins TRBV7-9 to TRBJ1-2; 10 bases are a match to TRBD1. The sequenced sample was peripheral blood. The sequence derives from a man aged 25 to 40 with acute or convalescent COVID-19. CDR3 in amino acids: CASSFQTGGADYGYTF. CDR3 sequence (DNA): TGTGCCAGCAGCTTTCAGACAGGGGGCGCAGACTATGGCTACACCTTC.